Presented here are 16 T cell receptor beta chains from one specimen sequenced in a study of T cell responses to AZD1222 COVID-19 vaccine. The table came from immunoSEQ multiplex PCR; TCRdb's copy has only in-frame clones and leaves some out. The sample shows 170,000 or so clones, 75% to 90% of them seen only once. Sequences were derived from peripheral blood, sampled on day 0 of AZD1222 vaccination. Every receptor here comes from an adult in good health.

The table lists this clone with a few counts. The V gene is TRBV5-1, the J gene TRBJ2-7, with 9 positions matching TRBD1. The CDR3 covers 14 residues. The V gene's germline CDR1 is SGHRS and CDR2 YFSETQ. J gave up 3 bases and V 3 bases, and 4 bases lay outside the gene matches. The CDR3 protein is CASSSTGGGYEQYF. The DNA of the CDR3 is TGCGCCAGCAGCTCCACAGGGGGCGGCTACGAGCAGTACTTC.

The chain recombines TRBV18 with TRBJ1-2; maybe TRBD1 (5 bases). This CDR3 is built from 16 residues. Trimming took 3 bases from V and 0 from J, leaving 14 bases between them. Germline CDR1 is KGHSH and CDR2 is LQKENI. This CDR3 reads CASSPGRTRTNYGYTF. The CDR3 region has the DNA TGTGCCAGCTCACCGGGACGTACGAGAACTAACTATGGCTACACCTTC. Supplemented by reference TRBV18 and TRBJ1-2, the full variable domain reads NAGVMQNPRHLVRRRGQEARLRCSPMKGHSHVYWYRQLPEEGLKFMVYLQKENIIDESGMPKERFSAEFPKEGPSILRIQQVVRGDSAAYFCASSPGRTRTNYGYTFGSGTRLTVV.

The V and J genes are TRBV5-1 and TRBJ2-1; 9 bases line up with TRBD2. V lost 6 bases to trimming and J lost 10 bases; unmatched junction nucleotides: 14. In germline, CDR1 is SGHRS, CDR2 YFSETQ. This CDR3 spans 15 amino acids. The chain's CDR3 is CASNLAGYLDGEQFF. The CDR3 region has the DNA TGCGCCAGCAACCTAGCGGGGTACCTGGATGGGGAGCAGTTCTTC.

This clone is a singleton in its sample. The V call is TRBV30, the J call TRBJ1-1; 9 bases are shared with TRBD1. CDR1 GTSNPN and CDR2 SVGIG come from the germline V gene (reference sequence). CDR3 length equals 12 residues. This CDR3 reads CARDRDLSEAFF. CDR3 nucleotides: TGTGCACGGGACAGGGATTTATCTGAAGCTTTCTTT.

This sequence joins TRBV18 and TRBJ1-2; 8 bases agree with TRBD1. Trimming at V came to 6 bases and at J to 0 bases, leaving 6 bases not matched to a gene. This CDR3 contains 15 residues. Looked up from germline, CDR1 is KGHSH and CDR2 is LQKENI. The CDR3 here is CASSIGQGTNYGYTF. The CDR3 bases are TGTGCCAGCTCGATCGGACAGGGCACTAACTATGGCTACACCTTC.

The CDR3 coding sequence is TGTGCCAGCAGCCAAGTTGGGGCCGCCTACGAGCAGTACTTC. This encodes CASSQVGAAYEQYF. The gene calls are TRBV3-1 (or the pseudogene TRBV3-2) and TRBJ2-7; a weak D match, TRBD1 (5 bases). There are 14 residues in the CDR3. Germline V gene lookup returns CDR1 LGHDT and CDR2 YNNKEL (reference sequence). Trimming took off 1 base at V and 2 bases at J, with 9 bases between the two ends.

The chain couples TRBV28 to TRBJ1-6; TRBD1 agrees at 7 bases. Trimming removed 6 bases from V and 4 bases from J; junction bases left unmatched: 3. The CDR3 is 14 residues long. Germline values: CDR1 MDHEN, CDR2 SYDVKM. CDR3 in amino acids: CASSLGQYNSPLHF. As DNA, the CDR3 is TGTGCCAGCAGCCTGGGACAGTATAATTCACCCCTCCACTTT.

This chain links TRBV27 with TRBJ2-7; 8 nucleotides align to TRBD1. Germline-derived CDR1 and CDR2 are MNHEY and SMNVEV (reference sequence). The CDR3 is 14 residues long. The junction had 5 bases not matched to a gene; V was cut back by 5 bases and J by 2 bases. CDR3 DNA: TGTGCCAGCAGTAACAGGGGGTTGCCCTACGAGCAGTACTTC. It specifies CASSNRGLPYEQYF.

This clone was picked up one time. The chain employs TRBV7-9 and TRBJ2-1; 11 nucleotides line up with TRBD2. V lost 4 bases, J lost 7 bases, and 9 bases stayed unmatched. The germline V gene encodes CDR1 SEHNR and CDR2 FQNEAQ (reference sequence). This CDR3 comprises 16 residues. The CDR3 spells CASSWMPGLADNEQFF. CDR3 in DNA: TGTGCCAGCAGCTGGATGCCGGGACTAGCGGATAATGAGCAGTTCTTC.

The chain links TRBV2 to TRBJ1-1; D not resolved. Trimming took off 7 bases at V and 4 bases at J, with 16 bases between the two ends. This CDR3 has 14 residues. Germline-derived CDR1 and CDR2 are SNHLY and FYNNEI. CDR3 bases: TGTGCCAGCAACCTCTTGGGAGGCCGCACTGAAGCTTTCTTT. It codes for CASNLLGGRTEAFF.

The count of this clone is one. The chain links TRBV6-2 or TRBV6-3 to TRBJ1-2; 8 bases map to TRBD1. V was pared by 2 bases and J by 4 bases, with 6 bases of the junction left unmatched. CDR1 MNHEY and CDR2 SVGEGT come from the germline V gene. The CDR3 contains 15 residues. This CDR3 is CASSYRGQGFYGYTF. DNA of the CDR3: TGTGCCAGCAGTTACCGCGGACAGGGATTCTATGGCTACACCTTC.

The V call is TRBV29-1, the J call TRBJ2-2; D uncertain. From germline, CDR1 is SQVTM and CDR2 ANQGSEA. V lost 4 bases and J 1 base, leaving 7 bases between the germline ends. The CDR3 covers 13 residues. CDR3 coding DNA: TGCAGCGTTGGCCTGGGGAACACCGGGGAGCTGTTTTTT. Its translation is CSVGLGNTGELFF.

This chain joins TRBV7-8 and TRBJ2-3, with D hard to call. This CDR3 comprises 12 residues. Germline V gene sequence: CDR1 SGHVS, CDR2 FQNEAQ. The V end lost 5 bases, the J end lost 7 bases, and 10 bases lay between the germline ends. The CDR3 DNA sequence: TGTGCCAGCAGCCCGACCGGTAATACGCAGTATTTT. Residues: CASSPTGNTQYF.

This chain uses TRBV29-1 with TRBJ2-5, with D uncertain. CDR3 length equals 12 residues. The V gene lost 3 bases and the J gene lost 5 bases, with 10 bases spanning the gap. Germline CDR1 and CDR2: SQVTM and ANQGSEA. Here the CDR3 reads CSVDLVKETQYF. For the CDR3, the DNA is TGCAGCGTTGATTTGGTAAAGGAGACCCAGTACTTC.

The V and J genes are TRBV4-1 and TRBJ1-2; 9 bases line up with TRBD1. The V and J ends lost 4 bases and 8 bases, in that order; junction bases with no gene match: 8. The CDR3 is 14 amino acids. Germline loops: CDR1 MGHRA, CDR2 YSYEKL. The CDR3 coding sequence is TGCGCCAGCAGCCGGACAGGGGAACTAGGGGGCTACACCTTC. Its translation: CASSRTGELGGYTF.

The chain uses TRBV12-3 or TRBV12-4 and TRBJ1-2; no definite D call. V shed 4 bases and J shed 5 bases, with 5 bases lying between them. The length of the CDR3 is 11 residues. In nucleotides, the CDR3 is TGTGCCAGCAGTTCCCGGTATGGCTACACCTTC. It specifies CASSSRYGYTF.